This TCR beta chain was documented in a study of blood T cell repertoires in COVID-19. This CDR3 is built from 12 residues. V dropped 4 bases and J dropped 3 bases, with 7 bases sitting between them. CDR1 GTSNPN and CDR2 SVGIG come from the germline V gene (reference sequence). Original methodology: For nucleated cells, counts were estimated from reference gene primer amplification. TCRdb's copy holds only in-frame clones and misses some; the assay was immunoSEQ multiplex PCR. V and J calls and clone size follow that table, whereas D and trimming were derived from the DNA. The sample holds 500,000 or so clones, 87% seen once. Participants spanned ages about 18 to 90 years and resided in some 22 US areas. Grouping used clinical history reported by participants in a survey and questionnaire.

Material for sequencing was PBMCs or T cells enriched from blood (not recorded which). The genes are TRBV30 and TRBJ2-1; D gene uncertain. The source of this sequence is a woman between 18 and 29 years old who had recovered from COVID-19. CDR3 coding DNA: TGTGCCTGGAATCGTTACTACAATGAGCAGTTCTTC. This gives the protein CAWNRYYNEQFF. Based on the CDR3 plus reference TRBV30 and TRBJ2-1, the full variable domain is SQTIHQWPATLVQPVGSPLSLECTVEGTSNPNLYWYRQAAGRGLQLLFYSVGIGQISSEVPQNLSASRPQDRQFILSSKKLLLSDSGFYLCAWNRYYNEQFFGPGTRLTVL.